This TCR beta chain was obtained from a study of OX40 agonist ivuxolimab in advanced cancers. Study in general: Given to patients was ivuxolimab, an agonistic anti-OX40 (CD134) antibody. Dose-escalation subjects each had hepatocellular carcinoma, melanoma, renal cell or head and neck cancer. Study-wide results and limits: Relative to CD4+, CD8+ T cells held more expanded clones on average. Certain nonresponders likewise exhibited a low normalized T-cell clonal expansion.

Clones were sequenced by immunoSEQ multiplex PCR, and TCRdb holds only the in-frame ones, with some missing. There are about 93,000 clones in the sample; approximately 94% occur only once, and about 2.4% lies in the top ten. Germline V gene sequence: CDR1 SNHLY, CDR2 FYNNEI. The CDR3 is 20 residues long. V was shortened by 0 bases and J by 5 bases, with 28 bases between the two germline ends. A word on this clone: Antigen specificity is unknown.

The sequenced sample was CD4+ or CD8+ T cells sorted from blood, obtained in a trial of the OX40 agonist ivuxolimab. This chain joins TRBV2 and TRBJ1-2; a possible D gene is TRBD1 (6 bases). The clonotype originates from an adult with an advanced solid tumor such as melanoma, head and neck, liver or kidney cancer. The CDR3: CASSEAGGPGGFVIWYGYTF. The CDR3 DNA follows: TGTGCCAGCAGTGAAGCTGGAGGGCCGGGGGGCTTTGTGATCTGGTATGGCTACACCTTC.